This is a list of T cell receptor beta chains from one sample in a study of beta chain features in type 1 diabetes. Data came from immunoSEQ multiplex PCR; TCRdb stores just in-frame clones and leaves some out. The data show some 410,000 clones, with approximately 15% seen just once and less than 0.04% held by the top ten. The sequencing sample was made of naive CD4+ T cells from blood. These receptors were collected from a young man in good health. Each CDR3 is given with its conserved first and last residue. A D gene is named only where the DNA matches it firmly. Size values are once, few and many counts, or a class for expanded clones, and some rows have none.

j_call clone_size v_call d_call cdr3_aa cdr3_nt
TRBJ2-1 NA TRBV25-1 TRBD2 CASSEYRGTTSSYNEQFF TGTGCCAGCAGTGAATATCGGGGGACTACGAGCTCCTACAATGAGCAGTTCTTC
TRBJ1-5 NA TRBV2 NA CASSDEANQPQHF TGTGCCAGCAGTGACGAGGCCAATCAGCCCCAGCATTTT
TRBJ1-1 few TRBV29-1 NA CSVVKGTEAFF TGCAGCGTTGTGAAGGGTACTGAAGCTTTCTTT
TRBJ2-3 few TRBV10-3 NA CAAARGRGTDTQYF TGTGCCGCCGCTCGAGGGCGGGGCACAGATACGCAGTATTTT
TRBJ1-1 few TRBV4-2 NA CASSQVVGSTEAFF TGTGCCAGCAGCCAAGTTGTGGGAAGTACTGAAGCTTTCTTT
TRBJ1-2 NA TRBV4-2 NA CASSPAGTQSYGYTF TGTGCCAGCAGCCCCGCGGGAACGCAGAGCTATGGCTACACCTTC
TRBJ2-1 NA TRBV9 TRBD2 CASSVISSGSYNEQFF TGTGCCAGCAGCGTAATCTCTAGCGGCTCCTACAATGAGCAGTTCTTC
TRBJ2-5 few TRBV4-3 NA CASSQDRDRPPLQETQYF TGCGCCAGCAGCCAAGACCGGGACCGGCCACCCCTTCAAGAGACCCAGTACTTC
TRBJ2-1 few TRBV5-1 NA CASKEETGSYNEQFF TGCGCCAGCAAAGAGGAAACAGGGTCCTACAATGAGCAGTTCTTC
TRBJ2-5 few TRBV10-3 NA CAISVGGNQETQYF TGTGCCATCAGTGTGGGGGGCAACCAAGAGACCCAGTACTTC